This is a list of T cell receptor beta chains from one sample in a study of regulatory T cells. TCRdb's table, derived via immunoSEQ multiplex PCR, lists solely in-frame clones and lacks some. The sample holds about 35,000 clones, approximately 89% seen once. The material sequenced was conventional CD4+ T cells sorted from blood. The receptors were gathered from a person aged 18 to 29 with CD3G deficiency. The CDR3 runs from the conserved cysteine through the conserved F or W. Fields, in order: CDR3 protein, CDR3 DNA, D gene, V gene, clone size, J gene. The D gene is left open where the match is weak. Part of the rows lack a size; the others show once, few, many or a class for expanded clones.

CASGRAAWEQYF	TGTGCCAGCGGGAGGGCGGCCTGGGAGCAGTACTTC	TRBD2	TRBV6-1	NA	TRBJ2-7
CASSYNSGANYGYTF	TGTGCCAGCAGCTACAACAGCGGAGCTAACTATGGCTACACCTTC	NA	TRBV6-1	NA	TRBJ1-2
CASSPRGRGRNNEQFF	TGTGCCAGCAGCCCCCGTGGGCGCGGGAGGAATAATGAGCAGTTCTTC	TRBD2	TRBV11-2	once	TRBJ2-1
CASSRKGGGTDTQYF	TGTGCCAGCAGCCGAAAGGGGGGGGGCACAGATACGCAGTATTTT	NA	TRBV11-2	NA	TRBJ2-3
CASSGTGGLGPQHF	TGTGCCAGTAGCGGGACGGGGGGGCTGGGGCCCCAGCATTTT	NA	TRBV19	NA	TRBJ1-5
CASSQVNRNYGYTF	TGCGCCAGCAGCCAAGTAAACAGGAACTATGGCTACACCTTC	NA	TRBV4-1	NA	TRBJ1-2
CASRRTGIGANVLTF	TGTGCCAGCAGACGGACAGGGATTGGGGCCAACGTCCTGACTTTC	TRBD1	TRBV28	NA	TRBJ2-6
CASSWQGANTGELFF	TGCGCCAGCAGCTGGCAGGGGGCGAACACCGGGGAGCTGTTTTTT	TRBD1	TRBV5-1	NA	TRBJ2-2
CASTRSRLAREQYF	TGTGCCAGCACCCGCAGCAGGCTAGCGAGAGAGCAGTACTTC	NA	TRBV6-1	once	TRBJ2-7
CASSPRGPPGRKPQHF	TGTGCCAGCAGCCCCAGGGGGCCCCCCGGGCGAAAGCCCCAGCATTTT	TRBD1	TRBV7-9	NA	TRBJ1-5
CASSDRQGYEQYF	TGTGCCAGCAGTGACCGACAGGGGTACGAGCAGTACTTC	TRBD1	TRBV6-1	NA	TRBJ2-7
CASSSNGRQINYGYTF	TGTGCCAGTAGTAGCAATGGACGGCAGATTAACTATGGCTACACCTTC	NA	TRBV19	NA	TRBJ1-2
CASSLEAGGVYEQYF	TGCGCCAGCAGCTTGGAAGCGGGGGGAGTCTACGAGCAGTACTTC	TRBD2	TRBV5-1	few	TRBJ2-7
CASSLAGGSGSTDTQYF	TGCGCCAGCAGCCTTGCTGGGGGTAGCGGGAGCACAGATACGCAGTATTTT	TRBD2	TRBV5-1	NA	TRBJ2-3
CATRLGRDTEAFF	TGTGCCACTCGATTAGGACGGGACACTGAAGCTTTCTTT	NA	TRBV6-1	NA	TRBJ1-1
CASSESTGHYGYTF	TGTGCCAGCAGTGAAAGTACAGGGCACTATGGCTACACCTTC	NA	TRBV10-3	NA	TRBJ1-2
CASSFAPRRGGYTF	TGTGCCAGCAGTTTTGCCCCCCGGAGAGGTGGCTACACCTTC	NA	TRBV28	once	TRBJ1-2
CASSLQAGPYEQYF	TGTGCCAGCAGTTTACAGGCAGGGCCCTACGAGCAGTACTTC	NA	TRBV27	NA	TRBJ2-7
CASSLSGIAKNIQYF	TGTGCCAGCAGTTTATCCGGGATAGCCAAAAACATTCAGTACTTC	NA	TRBV28	NA	TRBJ2-4
CASSPSEGGSTEAFF	TGCGCCAGCAGCCCTTCCGAGGGGGGGAGCACTGAAGCTTTCTTT	NA	TRBV5-1	NA	TRBJ1-1
CASSFPSGGVNEQFF	TGTGCCAGCAGCTTTCCTAGCGGGGGGGTGAATGAGCAGTTCTTC	TRBD2	TRBV7-9	NA	TRBJ2-1
CASSRPGPGSSYEQYF	TGTGCCAGCAGCCGCCCAGGCCCGGGGAGCTCCTACGAGCAGTACTTC	NA	TRBV28	NA	TRBJ2-7
CASSLIVGREAFF	TGTGCCAGCAGTTTAATAGTAGGTCGTGAAGCTTTCTTT	NA	TRBV28	NA	TRBJ1-1
CASSEADDSPTSYNSPLHF	TGTGCCAGCAGTGAAGCGGACGATTCACCTACCTCCTATAATTCACCCCTCCACTTT	NA	TRBV6-1	NA	TRBJ1-6
CASSIGCRGGEEEGYTF	TGTGCCAGTAGTATAGGCTGTAGGGGTGGGGAGGAGGAGGGCTACACCTTC	NA	TRBV19	NA	TRBJ1-2
CSARMADTQYF	TGCAGTGCTAGGATGGCAGATACGCAGTATTTT	NA	TRBV20-1	NA	TRBJ2-3
CASSKDRFDETQYF	TGTGCCAGCTCAAAGGACAGGTTTGACGAGACCCAGTACTTC	TRBD1	TRBV18	NA	TRBJ2-5
CASSLAGGFGYTF	TGTGCCAGCAGCTTAGCTGGGGGGTTCGGCTACACCTTC	NA	TRBV11-2	once	TRBJ1-2
CASSIELGTEAFF	TGTGCCAGTAGTATTGAGTTGGGCACTGAAGCTTTCTTT	NA	TRBV19	NA	TRBJ1-1
CAQGQGTGELFF	TGTGCCCAAGGGCAGGGCACCGGGGAGCTGTTTTTT	NA	TRBV30	NA	TRBJ2-2
CASSPRTGSYEQYF	TGTGCCAGCAGTCCACGGACAGGGTCCTACGAGCAGTACTTC	TRBD1	TRBV27	NA	TRBJ2-7
CASSFGTGQETQYF	TGTGCCAGCAGCTTTGGGACAGGGCAGGAGACCCAGTACTTC	TRBD1	TRBV7-8	NA	TRBJ2-5
CASRLSTGGKGTEAFF	TGTGCCAGCAGACTTTCGACAGGGGGCAAGGGGACTGAAGCTTTCTTT	TRBD1	TRBV6-6	NA	TRBJ1-1
CASSIRLGGNEKLFF	TGTGCCAGTAGTATACGGCTCGGCGGTAATGAAAAACTGTTTTTT	NA	TRBV19	NA	TRBJ1-4
CASSRDRETSNTGELFF	TGTGCCAGCAGCCGGGACAGGGAAACCTCAAACACCGGGGAGCTGTTTTTT	TRBD1	TRBV7-8	NA	TRBJ2-2
CSQLGRLSGNTIYF	TGCAGCCAATTAGGTCGGTTGTCTGGAAACACCATATATTTT	NA	TRBV29-1	NA	TRBJ1-3
CASSLWPRGNTEAFF	TGTGCCAGCAGTTTATGGCCCCGAGGGAACACTGAAGCTTTCTTT	NA	TRBV28	NA	TRBJ1-1
CASSLGSGTTPAGEQYF	TGTGCCAGCAGCTTAGGTTCCGGGACTACCCCGGCGGGCGAGCAGTACTTC	TRBD2	TRBV11-2	NA	TRBJ2-7
CASSVDRDREQYF	TGTGCCAGCAGTGTAGACAGGGACAGGGAGCAGTACTTC	TRBD1	TRBV28	NA	TRBJ2-7
CASSSGQVGETQYF	TGTGCCAGCAGCTCGGGACAGGTCGGGGAGACCCAGTACTTC	TRBD1	TRBV7-9	NA	TRBJ2-5
CASSPNGGYGYTF	TGTGCCAGCAGTCCTAACGGGGGGTATGGCTACACCTTC	NA	TRBV27	once	TRBJ1-2
CASSLGVGGFDGYTF	TGCGCCAGCAGCTTGGGTGTTGGGGGGTTCGATGGCTACACCTTC	NA	TRBV5-1	NA	TRBJ1-2
CASSQRARYGYTF	TGTGCCAGCAGCCAAAGAGCCCGCTATGGCTACACCTTC	NA	TRBV11-2	NA	TRBJ1-2
CATSGGQTDTQYF	TGTGCCACTTCGGGAGGGCAGACAGATACGCAGTATTTT	TRBD2	TRBV10-3	NA	TRBJ2-3
CASSLSQSGTQYF	TGTGCCAGCAGTTTATCTCAGTCCGGGACCCAGTACTTC	NA	TRBV28	NA	TRBJ2-5
CASSTGQGWQPQHF	TGTGCCAGCAGTACGGGACAGGGGTGGCAGCCCCAGCATTTT	TRBD1	TRBV6-6	NA	TRBJ1-5
CACHRGSEAFF	TGTGCCTGTCACAGGGGATCTGAAGCTTTCTTT	TRBD1	TRBV30	NA	TRBJ1-1
CASSTASGTHTEAFF	TGTGCCAGCTCGACCGCGTCCGGGACCCACACTGAAGCTTTCTTT	NA	TRBV18	once	TRBJ1-1
CASSLVLADTQYF	TGTGCCAGCAGCTTAGTGTTGGCAGATACGCAGTATTTT	NA	TRBV7-2	NA	TRBJ2-3
CASRTTGTGGTEAFF	TGTGCCAGCAGGACGACCGGGACAGGGGGCACTGAAGCTTTCTTT	TRBD1	TRBV28	once	TRBJ1-1
CASSEEWADTQYF	TGTGCCAGCAGTGAAGAGTGGGCGGATACGCAGTATTTT	NA	TRBV6-1	NA	TRBJ2-3
CASSISGGLSIEQFF	TGTGCCAGTAGTATTAGCGGGGGGTTATCAATTGAGCAGTTCTTC	TRBD2	TRBV19	NA	TRBJ2-1
CASSWGRTKGETQYF	TGCGCCAGCAGTTGGGGACGAACCAAAGGCGAGACCCAGTACTTC	NA	TRBV5-1	NA	TRBJ2-5
CAISESELAGIEQFF	TGTGCCATCAGTGAGTCGGAACTAGCGGGCATTGAGCAGTTCTTC	TRBD2	TRBV10-3	NA	TRBJ2-1
CASSLSLRDTSYEQYF	TGTGCCAGCAGTTTATCCCTCCGGGACACCTCCTACGAGCAGTACTTC	NA	TRBV28	once	TRBJ2-7
CASSLDSGGSYEQYF	TGCGCCAGCAGCTTGGATAGCGGGGGGTCCTACGAGCAGTACTTC	TRBD2	TRBV5-1	NA	TRBJ2-7
CASSPTGVGTGELFF	TGTGCCAGCAGTCCGACAGGGGTAGGGACCGGGGAGCTGTTTTTT	TRBD1	TRBV28	NA	TRBJ2-2
CASSHWDRVHTQYF	TGTGCCAGCAGCCACTGGGACAGGGTACATACGCAGTATTTT	TRBD1	TRBV11-3	NA	TRBJ2-3
CASSLVSSSGDTQYF	TGTGCCAGCAGCTTAGTGAGTTCCTCCGGAGATACGCAGTATTTT	NA	TRBV7-9	NA	TRBJ2-3